A single sample is the source of the 32 T cell receptor beta chains below, sequenced in a study of long-term antiretroviral therapy in people with HIV. This was the immunoSEQ v3.0 assay at survey level. Using immunoSEQ multiplex PCR, the repertoire was profiled, and TCRdb retains in-frame clones only, with some absent. This sample has 21,000 or so clones, with almost 85% found just once. This material consisted of unsorted PBMCs, taken 0.3 years after starting antiretroviral therapy. The receptor source for this set is a man aged 45 to 65 with HIV.

This clone appeared a single time. The chain uses TRBV6-4 and TRBJ2-1, with TRBD1 identical over 8 bases. The length of the CDR3 is 13 residues. The germline V gene encodes CDR1 MRHNA and CDR2 SNTAGT. Trimming took 2 bases from V and 9 from J; bases not matched to a gene: 3. CDR3 in DNA: TGTGCCAGCAGTGACACGGACAGGGCTGAGCAGTTCTTC. Translated, it gives CASSDTDRAEQFF.

This clone showed up just a few times. This chain uses TRBV7-2 with TRBJ2-7; 9 bases match TRBD1. Germline trimming cut 4 bases from V and 0 bases from J; bases unmatched to any gene: 7. The CDR3 sequence is 16 residues long. CDR1 is SGHTA and CDR2 is FQGNSA in the germline V gene. This CDR3 reads CASSYHDRGNSYEQYF. Written as DNA, the CDR3 is TGTGCCAGCAGCTACCACGACAGGGGGAACTCCTACGAGCAGTACTTC.

The chain carries TRBV7-2 and TRBJ2-3; D remains unclear. The CDR3 extends over 13 amino acids. V shed 3 bases and J shed 8 bases, with 12 bases lying between them. In germline, CDR1 is SGHTA, CDR2 FQGNSA. CDR3 sequence: CASSLDLMSTQYF. The CDR3 bases are TGTGCCAGCAGCTTGGACCTTATGAGTACGCAGTATTTT.

The chain combines TRBV5-1 with TRBJ1-4; 10 bases map to TRBD1. The junction had 6 bases not matched to a gene; V was cut back by 1 base and J by 6 bases. Germline CDR1 and CDR2: SGHRS and YFSETQ. CDR3 length: 16 residues. The CDR3 coding sequence is TGCGCCAGCAGCTTGACTGCGACAGGGGGCCATGAAAAACTGTTTTTT. This encodes CASSLTATGGHEKLFF.

This chain uses TRBV9 with TRBJ2-5; 9 bases map to TRBD2. The CDR3 loop spans 15 amino acids. V shed 0 bases and J 4 bases; nucleotides not matched to a gene: 4. Germline values: CDR1 SGDLS, CDR2 YYNGEE. The CDR3 DNA reads as TGTGCCAGCAGCGTAGATGGGACTAGCATAGAGACCCAGTACTTC. The encoded protein is CASSVDGTSIETQYF.

The J gene is TRBJ2-3, the V gene TRBV14; tentatively, D is TRBD2 (6 bases). The germline gives CDR1 SGHDN, CDR2 FVKESK. Trimming removed 6 bases at V and 5 bases at J, with 18 bases between. This CDR3 is built from 15 residues. The DNA of the CDR3 is TGTGCCAGCAGAACTTCGGGGGTAGCTCAAGATACGCAGTATTTT. Protein: CASRTSGVAQDTQYF. Full variable domain (remainder filled in from reference TRBV14 and TRBJ2-3): EAGVTQFPSHSVIEKGQTVTLRCDPISGHDNLYWYRRVMGKEIKFLLHFVKESKQDESGMPNNRFLAERTGGTYSTLKVQPAELEDSGVYFCASRTSGVAQDTQYFGPGTRLTVL.

The rearrangement joins TRBV9 to TRBJ2-5; tentatively, D is TRBD1 (5 bases). Germline values: CDR1 SGDLS, CDR2 YYNGEE. V lost 4 bases to trimming and J lost 4 bases, with 14 bases between them. CDR3 length equals 14 residues. CDR3 residues: CASSFSDSLETQYF. DNA of the CDR3: TGTGCCAGCAGCTTCTCCGACAGCCTAGAGACCCAGTACTTC.

This clone was seen just once. The chain recombines TRBV2 with TRBJ2-7; the match to TRBD2 covers 7 bases. The CDR3 totals 14 residues. After removal of 7 bases from V and 3 bases from J, the junction contained 9 bases not matched to a gene. The germline CDR1 and CDR2 sequences are SNHLY and FYNNEI. CDR3 amino acids: CASNNREAVYEQYF. For the CDR3, the DNA is TGTGCCAGCAATAACCGGGAGGCGGTCTACGAGCAGTACTTC.

In this sample, this clone turned up once. This chain uses TRBV6-5 with TRBJ2-1; TRBD2 matches 10 bases. V dropped 5 bases and J dropped 2; count of bases not matched to a gene: 3. There are 15 residues in the CDR3. Per germline, CDR1 MNHEY and CDR2 SVGAGI. The DNA for the CDR3 is TGTGCCAGCAGTCAAAGCGGGGGGGCCTACAATGAGCAGTTCTTC. This gives the protein CASSQSGGAYNEQFF.

V gene TRBV4-3 combines with J gene TRBJ2-7; D not resolved. V dropped 3 bases and J dropped 0 bases, with 12 bases sitting between them. The CDR3 spans 15 residues. The germline V gene encodes CDR1 LGHNA and CDR2 YSLEER. CDR3 DNA sequence: TGCGCCAGCAGCCACTTGGCAGGCTTCTCCTACGAGCAGTACTTC. Protein: CASSHLAGFSYEQYF.

This clone was seen once. The chain combines TRBV10-1 with TRBJ2-7; D is unresolved. V lost 4 bases and J lost 0, with 7 bases in between. The V gene's germline CDR1 is WNHNN and CDR2 SYGVQD (reference sequence). The CDR3 contains 13 residues. CDR3 coding DNA: TGCGCCAGCAGTGTATCCGGCTCCTACGAGCAGTACTTC. Its translation is CASSVSGSYEQYF.

Remarks on this clone: The sample has other DNA sequences that encode this CDR3 too. The chain uses TRBV5-1 and TRBJ1-1, with D uncertain. V was cut by 0 bases and J by 1 base, with 4 bases left in between. The CDR3 runs 13 residues. CDR1 SGHRS and CDR2 YFSETQ come from the germline V gene. Here the CDR3 DNA reads TGCGCCAGCAGCTTGGAAGGGAACACTGAAGCTTTCTTT. Translated, it gives CASSLEGNTEAFF.

This chain links TRBV19 with TRBJ2-7; 13 nucleotides agree with TRBD2. J gave up 4 bases and V 5 bases, and 5 bases lay outside the gene matches. Germline CDR1 reads LNHDA; CDR2 reads SQIVND (reference sequence). The length of the CDR3 is 15 residues. The CDR3 DNA reads TGTGCCAGTAGTCGGACTAGCGGGAGCCCATACGAGCAGTACTTC. This gives the protein CASSRTSGSPYEQYF.

The gene calls are TRBV28 and TRBJ2-5; TRBD2 matches 16 bases. The V gene's germline CDR1 is MDHEN and CDR2 SYDVKM. Trimming took 7 bases from V and 5 from J; bases not matched to a gene: 13. This CDR3 has 18 amino acids. The CDR3 sequence is CASTLMAGLAGGLETQYF. CDR3 coding DNA: TGTGCCAGCACCCTGATGGCGGGACTAGCGGGAGGGCTGGAGACCCAGTACTTC.

This clone has just a few counts. The chain recombines TRBV10-1 with TRBJ2-2; 7 nucleotides align to TRBD1. Losses at the gene ends were 8 bases for V and 5 bases for J; bases not matched to a gene: 5. The CDR3 is made up of 13 amino acids. CDR1 and CDR2 from the germline V gene are WNHNN and SYGVQD (reference sequence). Here the CDR3 reads CASQGQLTGELFF. The CDR3 DNA sequence: TGCGCCAGCCAGGGACAGTTGACCGGGGAGCTGTTTTTT.

This rearrangement joins TRBV19 to TRBJ1-5; TRBD1 might be the D (5 bases). This CDR3 comprises 14 residues. Germline assignment: CDR1 LNHDA and CDR2 SQIVND (reference sequence). Trimming took 6 bases from V and 5 from J, leaving 14 bases between them. The CDR3 spells CASSRVRNDQPQHF. Here the CDR3 DNA reads TGTGCCAGTAGCAGGGTAAGGAACGATCAGCCCCAGCATTTT.

The chain employs TRBV30 and TRBJ2-7; 7 bases are a match to TRBD1. This CDR3 has 12 residues. The germline CDR1 and CDR2 sequences are GTSNPN and SVGIG (reference sequence). V was pared by 5 bases and J by 3 bases, with 4 bases of the junction left unmatched. The CDR3 nucleotides read TGTGCCTGGGGACAGGTTAGCTACGAGCAGTACTTC. Translated, it gives CAWGQVSYEQYF.

This chain links TRBV28 with TRBJ1-2; 10 positions match TRBD1. V lost 3 bases, J lost 8 bases, and 6 bases stayed unmatched. In germline, CDR1 is MDHEN, CDR2 SYDVKM. The CDR3 length is 14 residues. DNA for the CDR3: TGTGCCAGCAGTTTCTTGACAGGGGGCAAAGGCTACACCTTC. Translation gives CASSFLTGGKGYTF.

The chain recombines TRBV7-9 with TRBJ2-1; 9 bases fit TRBD1. CDR1 and CDR2 (germline): SEHNR, FQNEAQ (reference sequence). V trimming: 5 bases; J trimming: 1 base; junction bases outside the gene matches: 12. The CDR3 loop spans 18 amino acids. The CDR3 bases are TGTGCCAGCAGCCTCGGACAGGGGTCGGTCCCTTCCTACAATGAGCAGTTCTTC. Translating gives CASSLGQGSVPSYNEQFF.

This clone has a handful of counts. J is TRBJ1-6 and V is TRBV5-1; D ambiguous. V lost 5 bases to trimming and J lost 7 bases, with 7 bases between them. This CDR3 is 12 amino acids long. The germline V gene encodes CDR1 SGHRS and CDR2 YFSETQ. CDR3 DNA: TGCGCCAGCAGTATAGAAAATTCACCCCTCCACTTT. Translated, it gives CASSIENSPLHF. The entire variable domain, with the rest obtained from reference TRBV5-1 and TRBJ1-6, is as follows: KAGVTQTPRYLIKTRGQQVTLSCSPISGHRSVSWYQQTPGQGLQFLFEYFSETQRNKGNFPGRFSGRQFSNSRSEMNVSTLELGDSALYLCASSIENSPLHFGNGTRLTVT.

The chain uses TRBV2 and TRBJ1-2; D uncertain. V lost 6 bases to trimming and J lost 3 bases, with 17 bases between them. Germline CDR1 and CDR2: SNHLY and FYNNEI. The length of the CDR3 is 15 residues. The CDR3 protein is CASSDRVQRHYGYTF. The CDR3 DNA follows: TGTGCCAGCAGCGACCGGGTCCAGCGACACTATGGCTACACCTTC.

This clone was observed once. The genes are TRBV6-6 and TRBJ2-1; D possibly corresponds to TRBD1 (5 bases). Germline V lookup: CDR1 MNHNY, CDR2 SVGAGI (reference sequence). Trimming took 7 bases from V and 7 from J, leaving 11 bases between them. This CDR3 contains 12 residues. CDR3: CASTSSGNEQFF. The CDR3 DNA reads TGTGCCAGCACTTCGTCAGGGAATGAGCAGTTCTTC.

The gene calls are TRBV4-1 and TRBJ1-2; 9 bases match TRBD1. Germline V gene sequence: CDR1 MGHRA, CDR2 YSYEKL. The trim removed 7 bases at V and 5 bases at J, leaving 26 bases unmatched. This CDR3 region has 20 residues. In nucleotides, the CDR3 is TGCGCCAGCACCCAGGCCTCCCTGCGGTCCCGGGACAGGGTACGGTATGGCTACACCTTC. Amino acids: CASTQASLRSRDRVRYGYTF.

The chain carries TRBV18 and TRBJ2-5; D is possibly TRBD1 (5 bases). Looked up from germline, CDR1 is KGHSH and CDR2 is LQKENI. This CDR3 is built from 14 residues. V was clipped by 4 bases and J by 2 bases, with 11 bases between them. The CDR3 nucleotides read TGTGCCAGCTCACTGATCCAGGGACAAGAGACCCAGTACTTC. It codes for CASSLIQGQETQYF.

V usage is TRBV6-5 and J usage is TRBJ2-2; TRBD1 matches 7 bases. Germline CDR1 is MNHEY and CDR2 is SVGAGI. The CDR3 contains 16 residues. After removal of 1 base from V and 8 bases from J, the junction contained 10 bases not matched to a gene. The CDR3 sequence: CASSYYGTDLVGELFF. CDR3 in DNA: TGTGCCAGCAGTTACTACGGGACAGATTTGGTTGGGGAGCTGTTTTTT.

The J gene is TRBJ2-7, the V gene TRBV4-3; D ambiguous. This CDR3 contains 15 residues. Germline V gene sequence: CDR1 LGHNA, CDR2 YSLEER. V gave up 0 bases and J gave up 5 bases, with 14 bases separating them. DNA for the CDR3: TGCGCCAGCAGCCAAGATCCGGACCTTAGGCACGAGCAGTACTTC. This codes for CASSQDPDLRHEQYF.

This clone was counted a few times. The chain carries TRBV28 and TRBJ1-5, with 8 bases that match TRBD1. Germline V CDR1 and CDR2: MDHEN, SYDVKM. The CDR3 sequence is 16 residues long. With V trimmed by 5 bases and J by 5 bases, 11 bases remained unmatched. The CDR3 DNA follows: TGTGCCAGCAGTACCCTGGACAGGGTTTGGCATCAGCCCCAGCATTTT. It encodes CASSTLDRVWHQPQHF.

This chain joins TRBV18 and TRBJ1-5; no reliable D call. Germline CDR1 KGHSH, CDR2 LQKENI. The ends were cut back, 0 bases at V and 0 bases at J, with 9 bases in the middle. The CDR3 sequence is 16 residues long. CDR3: CASSPPISFSNQPQHF. As DNA, the CDR3 is TGTGCCAGCTCACCACCTATTTCGTTTAGCAATCAGCCCCAGCATTTT.

The chain is built from TRBV13 and TRBJ2-7; D not resolved. Trimming stripped 1 base from V and 1 base from J, with 8 bases between. The CDR3 has 14 residues. Germline assignment: CDR1 PRHDT and CDR2 FYEKMQ (reference sequence). The CDR3 loop reads CASSLEERSYEQYF. The DNA of the CDR3 is TGTGCCAGCAGCTTAGAGGAAAGATCCTACGAGCAGTACTTC.

J is TRBJ2-2 and V is TRBV5-1, with D maybe TRBD1 (6 bases). From germline, CDR1 is SGHRS and CDR2 YFSETQ. The CDR3 runs 15 residues. The ends were cut back, 3 bases at V and 5 bases at J, with 14 bases in the middle. CDR3 sequence (DNA): TGCGCCAGCAGCTACCTTACAGGGAGAACCGGGGAGCTGTTTTTT. Translating it yields CASSYLTGRTGELFF.

This chain uses TRBV6-5 with TRBJ1-4, with 8 bases lining up with TRBD1. Germline V gene lookup returns CDR1 MNHEY and CDR2 SVGAGI. V lost 7 bases and J lost 2; bases outside the gene matches: 3. The CDR3 totals 14 residues. DNA of the CDR3: TGTGCCAGCAAAAGGGACAGGACTAATGAAAAACTGTTTTTT. Residues: CASKRDRTNEKLFF.

The chain combines TRBV28 with TRBJ1-6, with D possibly TRBD1 on 5 matching bases. The CDR3 runs 16 residues. The germline gives CDR1 MDHEN, CDR2 SYDVKM. V was clipped by 3 bases and J by 7 bases, with 16 bases between them. As DNA, the CDR3 is TGTGCCAGCAGTTTCCACCGAATCCACAGGAATTCACCCCTCCACTTT. Translated, it gives CASSFHRIHRNSPLHF. The full variable domain, rest sourced from reference TRBV28 and TRBJ1-6, is DVKVTQSSRYLVKRTGEKVFLECVQDMDHENMFWYRQDPGLGLRLIYFSYDVKMKEKGDIPEGYSVSREKKERFSLILESASTNQTSMYLCASSFHRIHRNSPLHFGNGTRLTVT.